These T cell receptor beta chains were read from a single sample in a study of graft-versus-host responses after intestinal transplantation. Profiled with immunoSEQ multiplex PCR; TCRdb holds only in-frame clones, not every one. The sample contains more than 65,000 clones, around 90% of which appear only once. The antigens for these receptors are not known. Sequences were derived from unstimulated CD8+ T cells sorted from spleen or lymph node cells, sampled before transplant. Receptors originate from a human donor who was the organ donor for an intestinal transplant. Both conserved end residues are part of each CDR3. The D gene is left open where the match is weak. Clone size appears in some rows only: once, few, many, or a class for an expanded clone.

abundance: .; j_gene: TRBJ1-2; v_gene: TRBV29-1; d_gene: .; CDR3nt: TGCAGCGTTGAATCGACAGCTTATGGCTACACCTTC; CDR3aa: CSVESTAYGYTF
abundance: .; j_gene: TRBJ2-2; v_gene: TRBV5-1; d_gene: TRBD2; CDR3nt: TGCGCCAGCAGCTCGGGACTAGCCAACACCGGGGAGCTGTTTTTT; CDR3aa: CASSSGLANTGELFF
abundance: .; j_gene: TRBJ1-1; v_gene: TRBV6-5; d_gene: .; CDR3nt: TGTGCCAGCAGTTCGGGTACTGAAGCTTTCTTT; CDR3aa: CASSSGTEAFF
abundance: .; j_gene: TRBJ1-1; v_gene: TRBV6-1; d_gene: .; CDR3nt: TGTGCCAGCCAGTGGGGGTACACTGAAGCTTTCTTT; CDR3aa: CASQWGYTEAFF
abundance: once; j_gene: TRBJ2-3; v_gene: TRBV5-1; d_gene: .; CDR3nt: TGCGCCAGCAGCTTGGGTGTTGTGGCCACAGATACGCAGTATTTT; CDR3aa: CASSLGVVATDTQYF
abundance: .; j_gene: TRBJ2-7; v_gene: TRBV7-9; d_gene: .; CDR3nt: TGTGCCAGCAATACAGGGAACTACGAGCAGTACTTC; CDR3aa: CASNTGNYEQYF
abundance: .; j_gene: TRBJ1-1; v_gene: TRBV6-1; d_gene: TRBD1; CDR3nt: TGTGCCAGCAGTCTGACAGGGTGGAACACTGAAGCTTTCTTT; CDR3aa: CASSLTGWNTEAFF
abundance: .; j_gene: TRBJ2-2; v_gene: TRBV11-2; d_gene: .; CDR3nt: TGTGCCAGCAGCTCCTTGTTGGGGTCCGGGGAGCTGTTTTTT; CDR3aa: CASSSLLGSGELFF
abundance: .; j_gene: TRBJ2-7; v_gene: TRBV27; d_gene: TRBD1; CDR3nt: TGTGCCAGCAGTCCAGGACAGGGGTTCCACGAGCAGTACTTC; CDR3aa: CASSPGQGFHEQYF
abundance: .; j_gene: TRBJ2-7; v_gene: TRBV11-3; d_gene: TRBD2; CDR3nt: TGTGCCAGCAGCTTTTGGACTAGCGGGGCGATGGACGAGCAGTACTTC; CDR3aa: CASSFWTSGAMDEQYF
abundance: .; j_gene: TRBJ1-5; v_gene: TRBV2; d_gene: .; CDR3nt: TGTGCCAGCAGTTCCTGGGACACAGATAATCAGCCCCAGCATTTT; CDR3aa: CASSSWDTDNQPQHF
abundance: .; j_gene: TRBJ2-1; v_gene: TRBV10-3; d_gene: TRBD2; CDR3nt: TGTGCCATCAGTGTTTCTAGCGGGGGATACAATGAGCAGTTCTTC; CDR3aa: CAISVSSGGYNEQFF
abundance: few; j_gene: TRBJ2-2; v_gene: TRBV27; d_gene: .; CDR3nt: TGTGCCAGCCGGATGCGACTCGTCTCGACCGGGGAGCTGTTTTTT; CDR3aa: CASRMRLVSTGELFF
abundance: .; j_gene: TRBJ1-2; v_gene: TRBV5-6; d_gene: .; CDR3nt: TGTGCCAGCAGCTTGGTTGTCGGGGGCCGATTCCATGGCTACACCTTC; CDR3aa: CASSLVVGGRFHGYTF
abundance: .; j_gene: TRBJ1-1; v_gene: TRBV6-5; d_gene: TRBD1; CDR3nt: TGTGCCAGCAGACCAGGACAGGGGGTCACTGAAGCTTTCTTT; CDR3aa: CASRPGQGVTEAFF
abundance: .; j_gene: TRBJ1-3; v_gene: TRBV5-1; d_gene: .; CDR3nt: TGCGCCAGCAGCTTGGACCGGGGTGGAAACACCATATATTTT; CDR3aa: CASSLDRGGNTIYF
abundance: .; j_gene: TRBJ1-6; v_gene: TRBV27; d_gene: .; CDR3nt: TGTGCCAGCAGAAAGACGACGGATGCAAATTCACCCCTCCACTTT; CDR3aa: CASRKTTDANSPLHF
abundance: .; j_gene: TRBJ2-7; v_gene: TRBV7-6; d_gene: TRBD2; CDR3nt: TGTGCCAGCAGCCCAGGACTAGCGGGGGGCGAGCAGTACTTC; CDR3aa: CASSPGLAGGEQYF
abundance: .; j_gene: TRBJ2-2; v_gene: TRBV7-6; d_gene: TRBD2; CDR3nt: TGTGCCAGCAGCTTCGCTAGCGGGAAAAACACCGGGGAGCTGTTTTTT; CDR3aa: CASSFASGKNTGELFF
abundance: .; j_gene: TRBJ1-2; v_gene: TRBV30; d_gene: .; CDR3nt: TGTGCCTGGAGTGTACTCTCTGTCTACACCTTC; CDR3aa: CAWSVLSVYTF
abundance: .; j_gene: TRBJ2-1; v_gene: TRBV5-1; d_gene: .; CDR3nt: TGCGCCAGCAGTGTCTGGACTGATGCTAGGGATGAGCAGTTCTTC; CDR3aa: CASSVWTDARDEQFF
abundance: .; j_gene: TRBJ2-4; v_gene: TRBV19; d_gene: .; CDR3nt: TGTGCCAGTAGTGGTCGGGCGGGGAACATTCAGTACTTC; CDR3aa: CASSGRAGNIQYF
abundance: .; j_gene: TRBJ2-2; v_gene: TRBV6-1; d_gene: .; CDR3nt: TGTGCCAGCAGTGAAAACGGGGGATGGAGCGACGGGGAGCTGTTTTTT; CDR3aa: CASSENGGWSDGELFF
abundance: .; j_gene: TRBJ1-2; v_gene: TRBV6-1; d_gene: .; CDR3nt: TGTGCCAGCAGTGCGTTTGAAGCTATGGCTGGGGGCTTC; CDR3aa: CASSAFEAMAGGF
abundance: once; j_gene: TRBJ1-1; v_gene: TRBV6-5; d_gene: TRBD1; CDR3nt: TGTGCCAGCAGTTTGGGACAGATGAACACTGAAGCTTTCTTT; CDR3aa: CASSLGQMNTEAFF
abundance: .; j_gene: TRBJ2-7; v_gene: TRBV5-1; d_gene: .; CDR3nt: TGCGCCAGCAGCTTGGCCGGGACACCTAGGAACGAGCAGTACTTC; CDR3aa: CASSLAGTPRNEQYF
abundance: .; j_gene: TRBJ2-2; v_gene: TRBV7-6; d_gene: TRBD1; CDR3nt: TGTGCCAGCAGCTTAGGGGGGACAGGGGCCACCGGGGAGCTGTTTTTT; CDR3aa: CASSLGGTGATGELFF
abundance: .; j_gene: TRBJ2-1; v_gene: TRBV19; d_gene: .; CDR3nt: TGTGCCAGTAGCATAGAGGTGGCATCCTACAATGAGCAGTTCTTC; CDR3aa: CASSIEVASYNEQFF
abundance: .; j_gene: TRBJ2-3; v_gene: TRBV9; d_gene: TRBD1; CDR3nt: TGTGCCAGCAGCGTTACACAGGGGGCGACAGATACGCAGTATTTT; CDR3aa: CASSVTQGATDTQYF
abundance: few; j_gene: TRBJ1-4; v_gene: TRBV7-9; d_gene: .; CDR3nt: TGTGCCAGCAGCCCCGACTCCAATGAAAAACTGTTTTTT; CDR3aa: CASSPDSNEKLFF
abundance: .; j_gene: TRBJ2-1; v_gene: TRBV7-8; d_gene: TRBD2; CDR3nt: TGTGCCAGCAGCTCCCGGGAGGGCAATGAGCAGTTCTTC; CDR3aa: CASSSREGNEQFF
abundance: .; j_gene: TRBJ2-1; v_gene: TRBV6-5; d_gene: TRBD2; CDR3nt: TGTGCCAGCAGTTTTGGGACTAGCCGAAATGAGCAGTTCTTC; CDR3aa: CASSFGTSRNEQFF
abundance: .; j_gene: TRBJ2-3; v_gene: TRBV4-1; d_gene: .; CDR3nt: TGCGCCAGCAGCCAAGAGAGGGGACTTAATACGCAGTATTTT; CDR3aa: CASSQERGLNTQYF
abundance: .; j_gene: TRBJ1-1; v_gene: TRBV19; d_gene: .; CDR3nt: TGTGCCAGTAGTGGATGGGGCGGGAACACTGAAGCTTTCTTT; CDR3aa: CASSGWGGNTEAFF
abundance: .; j_gene: TRBJ1-6; v_gene: TRBV7-9; d_gene: .; CDR3nt: TGTGCCAGCAGCTTAGAAGAGGGGTATAATTCACCCCTCCACTTT; CDR3aa: CASSLEEGYNSPLHF
abundance: once; j_gene: TRBJ1-4; v_gene: TRBV9; d_gene: .; CDR3nt: TGTGCCAGCAGCGGAGGGGGTCCGAATGAAAAACTGTTTTTT; CDR3aa: CASSGGGPNEKLFF
abundance: .; j_gene: TRBJ2-3; v_gene: TRBV27; d_gene: .; CDR3nt: TGTGCCAGCATAGGAGATACGCAGTATTTT; CDR3aa: CASIGDTQYF
abundance: .; j_gene: TRBJ2-7; v_gene: TRBV27; d_gene: TRBD2; CDR3nt: TGTGCCAGCAGTTTCAGCGGGAGATCCTACGAGCAGTACTTC; CDR3aa: CASSFSGRSYEQYF
abundance: .; j_gene: TRBJ2-1; v_gene: TRBV28; d_gene: .; CDR3nt: TGTGCCAGCAGCCCCTCCGGGACCTGGACCTACAATGAGCAGTTCTTC; CDR3aa: CASSPSGTWTYNEQFF
abundance: .; j_gene: TRBJ2-7; v_gene: TRBV5-4; d_gene: .; CDR3nt: TGTGCCAGCAGCTTTCTTAGGACAGTTACCTACGAGCAGTACTTC; CDR3aa: CASSFLRTVTYEQYF
abundance: .; j_gene: TRBJ1-4; v_gene: TRBV6-5; d_gene: .; CDR3nt: TGTGCCAGCAGCGCCGGACCGGGAGCGGAAAAACTGTTTTTT; CDR3aa: CASSAGPGAEKLFF
abundance: .; j_gene: TRBJ2-2; v_gene: TRBV9; d_gene: .; CDR3nt: TGTGCCAGCAGCGTACCCAGGGAGGATACGAACACCGGGGAGCTGTTTTTT; CDR3aa: CASSVPREDTNTGELFF
abundance: .; j_gene: TRBJ2-1; v_gene: TRBV27; d_gene: .; CDR3nt: TGTGCCAGCAGCCCTAGGGAGGCAAGGGGTGAGCAGTTCTTC; CDR3aa: CASSPREARGEQFF
abundance: once; j_gene: TRBJ2-3; v_gene: TRBV2; d_gene: TRBD2; CDR3nt: TGTGCCAGCAACTCCCAGCGGGGGCCCACAGATACGCAGTATTTT; CDR3aa: CASNSQRGPTDTQYF
abundance: .; j_gene: TRBJ2-1; v_gene: TRBV19; d_gene: .; CDR3nt: TGTGCCAGTAGTAAAGGGGGGAATGAGCAGTTCTTC; CDR3aa: CASSKGGNEQFF
abundance: .; j_gene: TRBJ1-1; v_gene: TRBV6-6; d_gene: .; CDR3nt: TGTGCCAGCAGTTACGCTGGGACTGAAGCTTTCTTT; CDR3aa: CASSYAGTEAFF
abundance: .; j_gene: TRBJ1-2; v_gene: TRBV7-2; d_gene: .; CDR3nt: TGTGCCAGCAGCTTAGTAGGGCCGGGGGATGGCTACACCTTC; CDR3aa: CASSLVGPGDGYTF
abundance: once; j_gene: TRBJ1-2; v_gene: TRBV14; d_gene: .; CDR3nt: TGTGCCAGCAGCCCAGACAGGATCGTATTCAACTATGGCTACACCTTC; CDR3aa: CASSPDRIVFNYGYTF
abundance: .; j_gene: TRBJ2-1; v_gene: TRBV29-1; d_gene: .; CDR3nt: TGCAGCGTTGAGGAGTTGGCGGGGGCTTACAATGAGCAGTTCTTC; CDR3aa: CSVEELAGAYNEQFF
abundance: .; j_gene: TRBJ1-1; v_gene: TRBV5-5; d_gene: .; CDR3nt: TGTGCCAGCAGCTTGGCAGGGTACACTGAAGCTTTCTTT; CDR3aa: CASSLAGYTEAFF
abundance: .; j_gene: TRBJ2-3; v_gene: TRBV18; d_gene: .; CDR3nt: TGTGCCAGCTCACCTACCAGGGACGCCTTCGAAGATACGCAGTATTTT; CDR3aa: CASSPTRDAFEDTQYF